What follows are 25 T cell receptor beta chains derived from one specimen sequenced in a study of T cell responses to AZD1222 COVID-19 vaccine. Using immunoSEQ multiplex PCR, the repertoire was profiled, and TCRdb retains in-frame clones only, with some absent. The sample holds roughly 79,000 clones, around four fifths seen once. The sequencing here drew on peripheral blood, taken on day 0 of AZD1222 vaccination. All receptors come from an adult in good health.

V gene TRBV7-8 combines with J gene TRBJ1-5; 9 bases align to TRBD1. Per the germline V gene, CDR1 is SGHVS and CDR2 is FQNEAQ. The V and J ends lost 5 bases and 2 bases, in that order; junction bases with no gene match: 10. The CDR3 is 17 residues long. The CDR3: CASSIGQGLGGNQPQHF. In DNA form, the CDR3 reads TGTGCCAGCAGCATCGGACAGGGGTTGGGTGGCAATCAGCCCCAGCATTTT. Drawing the rest from reference TRBV7-8 and TRBJ1-5, the complete variable domain is GAGVSQSPRYKVAKRGQDVALRCDPISGHVSLFWYQQALGQGPEFLTYFQNEAQLDKSGLPSDRFFAERPEGSVSTLKIQRTQQEDSAVYLCASSIGQGLGGNQPQHFGDGTRLSIL.

The chain has TRBV18 and TRBJ1-5; 7 nucleotides align to TRBD1. Per the germline V gene, CDR1 is KGHSH and CDR2 is LQKENI. V gave up 6 bases and J gave up 0 bases; unmatched junction bases: 5. The CDR3 totals 15 residues. CDR3 coding DNA: TGTGCCAGCTCTCCAGGGGGGATTAGCAATCAGCCCCAGCATTTT. It is translated as CASSPGGISNQPQHF.

The genes are TRBV4-3 and TRBJ2-3; D remains ambiguous. The CDR3 length is 14 residues. Germline V gene data show CDR1 as LGHNA and CDR2 as YSLEER. V dropped 1 base and J dropped 11 bases, with 16 bases sitting between them. Here the CDR3 reads CASSQALDPPWQYF. The DNA of the CDR3 is TGCGCCAGCAGCCAAGCTCTCGACCCACCTTGGCAGTATTTT.

The V gene is TRBV2, the J gene TRBJ2-2; the D is unclear. The germline V gene encodes CDR1 SNHLY and CDR2 FYNNEI. Trimming pared 4 bases from V and 8 bases from J, leaving 5 bases between. The CDR3 covers 11 residues. Here the CDR3 reads CASSVPGELFF. The CDR3 nucleotides are TGTGCCAGCAGTGTCCCAGGGGAGCTGTTTTTT.

The chain uses TRBV6-5 and TRBJ1-1; D is perhaps TRBD1 (5 bases). Per germline, CDR1 MNHEY and CDR2 SVGAGI. Trimming removed 2 bases at V and 0 bases at J, with 7 bases between. This CDR3 has 14 residues. Here the CDR3 DNA reads TGTGCCAGCAGTTACCAGGGTCTGAACACTGAAGCTTTCTTT. Translating it yields CASSYQGLNTEAFF.

The table lists this clone with a count of one. J is TRBJ1-5 and V is TRBV19, with unresolved D. CDR1 and CDR2 (germline): LNHDA, SQIVND (reference sequence). CDR3 size: 16 residues. Trimming shortened V by 7 bases and J by 0 bases, and 16 bases separated the two germline ends. The CDR3 protein is CASNILGRYSNQPQHF. The CDR3 DNA reads TGTGCCAGTAACATCCTCGGACGTTATAGCAATCAGCCCCAGCATTTT.

The J gene is TRBJ2-5, the V gene TRBV3-1 (or the pseudogene TRBV3-2); D might be TRBD1 or TRBD2, each matching 5 bases. Between the trimmed V and J ends, which lost 0 bases and 5 bases, there was a span of 19 bases. Looked up from germline, CDR1 is LGHDT and CDR2 is YNNKEL (reference sequence). CDR3 length: 17 amino acids. The CDR3, as DNA: TGTGCCAGCAGCCAAGACTTCATGGGCAGGGAGTGGGAGACCCAGTACTTC. Amino acids: CASSQDFMGREWETQYF.

The V call is TRBV29-1, the J call TRBJ2-2, with 10 bases fitting TRBD1. The CDR3 length is 16 residues. V lost 6 bases to trimming and J lost 3 bases; unmatched junction nucleotides: 10. Germline assignment: CDR1 SQVTM and CDR2 ANQGSEA. The CDR3 DNA reads TGCAGCGTAGTGAGGGGGGGACAGGGGTACACCGGGGAGCTGTTTTTT. Residues: CSVVRGGQGYTGELFF.

V usage is TRBV18 and J usage is TRBJ1-3; D gene ambiguous. CDR1 is KGHSH, CDR2 LQKENI, per germline. V lost 2 bases and J 0 bases, leaving 5 bases between the germline ends. The CDR3 sequence is 14 residues long. CDR3 nucleotide sequence: TGTGCCAGCTCACCATTGACCTCTGGAAACACCATATATTTT. Translation gives CASSPLTSGNTIYF. Supplemented by reference TRBV18 and TRBJ1-3, the full variable domain reads NAGVMQNPRHLVRRRGQEARLRCSPMKGHSHVYWYRQLPEEGLKFMVYLQKENIIDESGMPKERFSAEFPKEGPSILRIQQVVRGDSAAYFCASSPLTSGNTIYFGEGSWLTVV.

The chain recombines TRBV7-9 with TRBJ1-3; 9 bases are a match to TRBD1. The V gene end was trimmed by 1 base and the J gene end by 3 bases; junction bases not matched to a gene: 7. The CDR3 is 17 residues long. CDR1 and CDR2 (germline): SEHNR, FQNEAQ (reference sequence). The DNA for the CDR3 is TGTGCCAGCAGCTTAGGGACAGGGGAGCCGGTTGGAAACACCATATATTTT. This gives the protein CASSLGTGEPVGNTIYF.

CDR3 amino acids: CASSRAGGYGIQYF. CDR3 coding DNA: TGTGCCAGCAGCCGTGCGGGGGGATACGGCATTCAGTACTTC. The genes are TRBV7-2 and TRBJ2-4; TRBD2 matches 8 bases. Germline values: CDR1 SGHTA, CDR2 FQGNSA. V shed 5 bases and J 9 bases; nucleotides not matched to a gene: 9. The length of the CDR3 is 14 residues. Combining the CDR3 with reference TRBV7-2 and TRBJ2-4 gives the whole variable domain GAGVSQSPSNKVTEKGKDVELRCDPISGHTALYWYRQSLGQGLEFLIYFQGNSAPDKSGLPSDRFSAERTGGSVSTLTIQRTQQEDSAVYLCASSRAGGYGIQYFGAGTRLSVL.

A few counts support this clone. V is TRBV27 and J is TRBJ1-1; 8 nucleotides agree with TRBD1. Germline values: CDR1 MNHEY, CDR2 SMNVEV (reference sequence). The CDR3 is made up of 15 amino acids. V gave up 4 bases and J gave up 4 bases; unmatched junction bases: 8. For the CDR3, the DNA is TGTGCCAGCAGTTCCCCCCCGACAGGGGCCACTGAAGCTTTCTTT. Residues: CASSSPPTGATEAFF.

The V gene is TRBV25-1, the J gene TRBJ2-1, with 9 bases that match TRBD1. With V trimmed by 11 bases and J by 4 bases, 6 bases remained unmatched. The CDR3 loop spans 13 amino acids. Germline assignment: CDR1 MGHDK and CDR2 SYGVNS. This chain's CDR3 is CARRQGVYNEQFF. The CDR3 nucleotides are TGTGCCCGAAGACAGGGGGTTTACAATGAGCAGTTCTTC.

J is TRBJ1-2 and V is TRBV6-1; 9 bases line up with TRBD1. CDR3 size: 16 residues. CDR1 and CDR2 from the germline V gene are MNHNS and SASEGT. The V segment lost 0 bases and the J segment 2 bases; nucleotides outside the gene matches: 4. The CDR3 DNA sequence: TGTGCCAGCAGTGAAGCGCGGGGACAGGGCAACTATGGCTACACCTTC. Protein sequence: CASSEARGQGNYGYTF.

This clone was recorded once. The chain couples TRBV28 to TRBJ1-6, with TRBD1 matching 8 bases. The V and J ends lost 4 bases and 10 bases, in that order; junction bases with no gene match: 12. In germline, CDR1 is MDHEN, CDR2 SYDVKM. This CDR3 has 16 residues. The CDR3 loop reads CASSSPGQAVESPLHF. The CDR3 DNA sequence: TGTGCCAGCAGTTCCCCGGGACAGGCGGTAGAGTCACCCCTCCACTTT.

CDR3 coding DNA: TGTGCCAGCGTAACAGGCTCATACAATGAGCAGTTCTTC. It specifies CASVTGSYNEQFF. This rearrangement joins TRBV5-6 to TRBJ2-1; D possibly corresponds to TRBD1 (5 bases). V was clipped by 7 bases and J by 4 bases, with 12 bases between them. Germline V gives CDR1 SGHDT, CDR2 YYEEEE. This CDR3 has 13 residues.

The chain is built from TRBV6-5 and TRBJ2-7, with TRBD2 matching 8 bases. The V segment lost 11 bases and the J segment 0 bases; nucleotides outside the gene matches: 9. This CDR3 has 14 residues. From germline, CDR1 is MNHEY and CDR2 SVGAGI. In DNA, the CDR3 is TGTGCCCACGCCCAGCGGGGGTCCTCCTACGAGCAGTACTTC. Protein: CAHAQRGSSYEQYF.

The table lists this clone with a count of one. V is TRBV6-5 and J is TRBJ1-3; D call uncertain. The V and J ends lost 5 bases and 4 bases respectively, with 9 bases between them. The germline gives CDR1 MNHEY, CDR2 SVGAGI. The CDR3 loop spans 13 amino acids. The CDR3 loop reads CASSSERGNTIYF. The CDR3 bases are TGTGCCAGCAGTAGTGAAAGGGGAAACACCATATATTTT.

In this sample, this clone turned up a few times. The J gene is TRBJ1-2, the V gene TRBV11-2; TRBD1 matches at 10 bases. The trim removed 1 base at V and 7 bases at J, leaving 3 bases unmatched. Germline V lookup: CDR1 SGHAT, CDR2 FQNNGV. The CDR3 loop spans 14 amino acids. CDR3: CASSLGGTGVGYTF. Written as DNA, the CDR3 is TGTGCCAGCAGCTTAGGCGGGACAGGGGTTGGCTACACCTTC.

The chain joins TRBV2 to TRBJ1-1; the match to TRBD1 covers 8 bases. This CDR3 has 14 amino acids. The germline V gene encodes CDR1 SNHLY and CDR2 FYNNEI. Trimming cost V 6 bases and J 7 bases; bases outside gene matches: 10. CDR3 sequence: CASRDRDRFFEAFF. CDR3 nucleotides: TGTGCCAGCAGGGACCGGGACAGGTTTTTTGAAGCTTTCTTT.

The chain combines TRBV25-1 with TRBJ1-4, with 7 positions matching TRBD1. Trimming removed 1 base from V and 5 bases from J; junction bases left unmatched: 4. CDR1 is MGHDK and CDR2 is SYGVNS in the germline V gene. The CDR3 consists of 15 residues. The CDR3 here is CASSEWDRYNEKLFF. The DNA of the CDR3 is TGTGCCAGCAGTGAATGGGACAGATACAATGAAAAACTGTTTTTT.

Turning to this clone: This CDR3 is also generated by other DNA sequences in the sample. The chain joins TRBV21-1 to TRBJ1-5. TRBV21-1 is given as a pseudogene. This CDR3 has 12 residues. Here the CDR3 DNA reads TGTGCCAGCAGCAAACGAAATCAGCCCCAGCATTTT. Protein: CASSKRNQPQHF.

The rearrangement uses TRBV28 and TRBJ2-7, with 7 bases matching TRBD1. This CDR3 region has 15 residues. J was trimmed by 0 bases and V by 7 bases; bases with no gene match: 9. Germline V gene lookup returns CDR1 MDHEN and CDR2 SYDVKM. The CDR3 region has the DNA TGTGCCAGCAATTCCGGACAGGTGAACTCCTACGAGCAGTACTTC. This sequence encodes CASNSGQVNSYEQYF.

This clone has only a few counts. V is TRBV29-1 and J is TRBJ2-7; D is uncertain. Trimming left V 8 bases short and J 6 bases short, with 14 bases between. Germline CDR1 and CDR2: SQVTM and ANQGSEA. The CDR3 consists of 11 residues. In DNA, the CDR3 is TGCAGCTTAGCATTGGGAAGCGAGCAGTACTTC. It codes for CSLALGSEQYF.

The rearrangement links TRBV18 to TRBJ1-1, with TRBD1 identical over 11 bases. This CDR3 has 15 amino acids. The V gene end was trimmed by 7 bases and the J gene end by 4 bases; junction bases not matched to a gene: 8. Germline-derived CDR1 and CDR2 are KGHSH and LQKENI. The CDR3 DNA is TGTGCCAGCTTCCCCGGGACAGGGGGAGGCACTGAAGCTTTCTTT. It yields the protein CASFPGTGGGTEAFF.